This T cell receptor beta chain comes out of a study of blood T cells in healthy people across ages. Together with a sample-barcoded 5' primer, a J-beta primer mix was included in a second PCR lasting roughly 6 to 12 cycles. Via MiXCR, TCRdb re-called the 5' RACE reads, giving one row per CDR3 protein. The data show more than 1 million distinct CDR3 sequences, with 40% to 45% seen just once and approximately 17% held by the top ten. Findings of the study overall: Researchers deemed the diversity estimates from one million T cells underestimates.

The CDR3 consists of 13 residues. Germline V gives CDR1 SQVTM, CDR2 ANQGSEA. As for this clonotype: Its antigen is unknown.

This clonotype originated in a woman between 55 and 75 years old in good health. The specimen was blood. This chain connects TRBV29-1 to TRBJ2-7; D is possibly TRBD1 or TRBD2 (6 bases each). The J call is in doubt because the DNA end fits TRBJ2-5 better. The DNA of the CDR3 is TGCAGCGTAGCTCTAGGGGGGATAGAGACCCAGTACTTC. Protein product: CSVALGGIETQYF.